The 12 T cell receptor beta chains below all came from one sample that was sequenced in a study of post-analysis software for immune sequencing data. General study points: TRBV5-6, TRBV5-1 and TRBV20-1 belonged to a set of about 5 TRBV segments that were more frequent in patients than controls.

Presence of unique molecular identifiers characterized the TCR beta cDNA libraries. TCRdb fed the PCR reads into MiXCR, producing one record per CDR3 protein. The sample yields hundreds of thousands of distinct CDR3 sequences, approximately 30% seen once. The antigens these receptors bind are not known. The sequencing input was blood. Source of these receptors: a girl aged 10-17 years with multiple sclerosis.

The rearrangement links TRBV27 to TRBJ2-3; D might be TRBD2 (5 bases). With 4 bases removed from V and 5 bases from J, the gap between germline ends came to 13 bases. This CDR3 region has 14 residues. The germline gives CDR1 MNHEY, CDR2 SMNVEV (reference sequence). The CDR3 DNA reads as TGTGCCAGCAGTTCCGGACTGCGGCGAGATACGCAGTATTTT. The encoded protein is CASSSGLRRDTQYF.

CDR3 protein: CASSQNWGQFSYEQYF. The CDR3 region has the DNA TGTGCCAGCAGCCAGAACTGGGGACAGTTCTCCTACGAGCAGTACTTC. The V gene is TRBV14, the J gene TRBJ2-7; TRBD1 aligns across 7 bases. Germline V CDR1 and CDR2: SGHDN, FVKESK. The CDR3 consists of 16 residues. Trimming cost V 3 bases and J 0 bases; bases outside gene matches: 8.

The J gene is TRBJ2-7, the V gene TRBV6-6; 7 nucleotides line up with TRBD2. Germline V gene lookup returns CDR1 MNHNY and CDR2 SVGAGI (reference sequence). The ends lost 0 bases at V and 2 bases at J; junction bases unmatched: 4. The CDR3 has 15 residues. The CDR3 region is CASSYSAGTTYEQYF. The CDR3 bases are TGTGCCAGCAGTTACTCGGCAGGGACTACCTACGAGCAGTACTTC.

V gene TRBV7-9 combines with J gene TRBJ2-3, with 13 bases matching TRBD2. Germline CDR1 SEHNR, CDR2 FQNEAQ (reference sequence). The length of the CDR3 is 20 residues. V trimming: 5 bases; J trimming: 2 bases; junction bases outside the gene matches: 16. The CDR3 bases are TGTGCCAGCAGCCCAATACGGACTAGCGGGGGCTGGATTTACACAGATACGCAGTATTTT. This gives the protein CASSPIRTSGGWIYTDTQYF.

This clonotype has more than one count but fewer than ten. This rearrangement joins TRBV6-5 to TRBJ1-5, with D unclear. Per the germline V gene, CDR1 is MNHEY and CDR2 is SVGAGI. The ends were cut back, 10 bases at V and 4 bases at J, with 11 bases in the middle. The CDR3 length is 12 residues. This chain's CDR3 is CATRNGNQPQHF. The CDR3 DNA is TGTGCCACCAGGAACGGGAATCAGCCCCAGCATTTT.

There are many counts of this clonotype. The rearrangement uses TRBV5-1 and TRBJ2-7, with 9 bases aligning to TRBD2. With 0 bases clipped from V and 1 base from J, the junction kept 5 bases outside the gene matches. The CDR3 consists of 16 residues. CDR1 and CDR2 from the germline V gene are SGHRS and YFSETQ. The CDR3 protein is CASSLEVAGVSYEQYF. The CDR3 coding sequence is TGCGCCAGCAGCTTGGAAGTAGCGGGGGTTTCCTACGAGCAGTACTTC.

This clonotype was counted a few times. This chain connects TRBV19 to TRBJ1-2; TRBD1 is a possible D gene (5 bases). There are 15 residues in the CDR3. V lost 6 bases, J lost 5 bases, and 19 bases lay in between. Germline V gives CDR1 LNHDA, CDR2 SQIVND (reference sequence). The CDR3 loop is CASSPGTKATYGYTF. The DNA for the CDR3 is TGTGCCAGTAGCCCAGGGACCAAAGCGACGTATGGCTACACCTTC.

The CDR3 reads CSASAGTGASNSYEQYF. CDR3 coding DNA: TGCAGTGCTAGTGCAGGGACAGGGGCATCCAACTCCTACGAGCAGTACTTC. The J gene is TRBJ2-7, the V gene TRBV20-1; 10 bases fit TRBD1. This CDR3 region has 17 residues. Germline CDR1 DFQATT, CDR2 SNEGSKA (reference sequence). V was clipped by 3 bases and J by 0 bases; unmatched bases: 11.

This clonotype was seen only a few times. This chain connects TRBV7-2 to TRBJ1-6, with 7 bases that match TRBD1. Trimming at V came to 4 bases and at J to 11 bases, leaving 5 bases not matched to a gene. Germline lookup yields CDR1 SGHTA and CDR2 FQGNSA. This CDR3 comprises 13 residues. The CDR3 spells CASSSAGQAPLHF. CDR3 sequence (DNA): TGTGCCAGCAGCTCCGCCGGACAGGCACCCCTCCACTTT.

At least ten counts were recorded for this clonotype. J is TRBJ2-7 and V is TRBV29-1; D gene uncertain. The CDR3 extends over 12 amino acids. Trimming pared 4 bases from V and 8 bases from J, leaving 15 bases between. The germline CDR1 and CDR2 sequences are SQVTM and ANQGSEA. The CDR3 DNA reads as TGCAGCGTTGCGGACGGAATAATCAAGCAGTACTTC. Amino acids: CSVADGIIKQYF.

A remark on this clonotype: This clone may be a read error of a much larger clone one base away. Because it lacks the conserved phenylalanine or tryptophan at the end, this CDR3 is likely a read error. This chain connects TRBV29-1 to TRBJ2-5, with 8 bases lining up with TRBD1. The CDR3 loop spans 16 amino acids. The ends lost 6 bases at V and 2 bases at J; junction bases unmatched: 14. Germline CDR1 and CDR2: SQVTM and ANQGSEA. CDR3 sequence reads: CSVQRDRTGWQETQYV. In DNA form, the CDR3 reads TGCAGCGTCCAAAGAGATCGGACAGGGTGGCAAGAGACCCAGTACGTC.

The chain employs TRBV12-3 or TRBV12-4 and TRBJ2-5, with D maybe TRBD2 (5 bases). CDR3 length: 15 amino acids. The V and J ends lost 1 base and 3 bases respectively, with 12 bases between them. CDR3 sequence reads: CASSLVTVGEETQYF. DNA of the CDR3: TGTGCCAGCAGTTTAGTCACAGTCGGGGAAGAGACCCAGTACTTC.